These 17 T cell receptor beta chains originate from one sample sequenced in a study of response to subunit inactivated influenza vaccine. TCRdb re-analysed the RT-PCR reads in MiXCR, keeping a single row per CDR3 protein. The data contain roughly 700,000 distinct CDR3 sequences, around 13% of them seen just once; the ten biggest clones take up less than 9%. The sequenced sample was PBMCs from blood, obtained less than 15 days before vaccination. All receptors come from a middle-aged man who received an inactivated influenza vaccine.

The gene calls are TRBV20-1 and TRBJ2-2; 10 bases agree with TRBD1. V was clipped by 2 bases and J by 7 bases; unmatched bases: 4. Germline CDR1 is DFQATT and CDR2 is SNEGSKA (reference sequence). CDR3 length equals 14 residues. The CDR3 DNA reads TGCAGTGCTAGACGGGACAGGGGCTACGGGGAGCTGTTTTTT. It encodes CSARRDRGYGELFF.

The V call is TRBV3-1, the J call TRBJ2-7; D might be TRBD1 (6 bases). CDR3 length: 13 residues. V gave up 1 base and J gave up 6 bases, with 10 bases separating them. Germline CDR1 and CDR2: LGHDT and YNNKEL (reference sequence). CDR3 sequence (DNA): TGTGCCAGCAGCCAAGCAGGGGTAGGCGAGCAGTACTTC. It codes for CASSQAGVGEQYF.

A note on this clonotype: This may come from a read error, since a much larger clone is one base off. The chain recombines TRBV20-1 with TRBJ2-1; TRBD2 aligns across 11 bases. This CDR3 spans 16 amino acids. CDR1 is DFQATT, CDR2 SNEGSKA, per germline (reference sequence). The CDR3 nucleotides are TGCAGTGCTACAGGCTTACTAGCGGGAGTGCGAAATGAGCACTTCTTC. As protein: CSATGLLAGVRNEHFF.

CDR3 DNA sequence: TGTGCCAGCAGCACCGACTGGGGGGAAAAACTGTTTTTT. This gives the protein CASSTDWGEKLFF. The chain employs TRBV7-2 and TRBJ1-4; possibly TRBD1 for D (5 bases). This CDR3 has 13 amino acids. In germline, CDR1 is SGHTA, CDR2 FQGNSA. V lost 5 bases and J lost 8, with 12 bases in between.

This clonotype was seen only a few times. The chain uses TRBV7-2 and TRBJ2-7; 9 nucleotides align to TRBD2. This CDR3 region has 17 residues. Germline V CDR1 and CDR2: SGHTA, FQGNSA. The J segment lost 8 bases and the V segment lost 0 bases, leaving 14 bases of the junction unmatched. CDR3 nucleotides: TGTGCCAGCAGCTTAGCTGGTAGCGGGGGCCACCCTCGGAAGCAGTACTTC. Protein sequence: CASSLAGSGGHPRKQYF.

This clonotype was observed a few times. The CDR3 spells CASSLALDSHYEQYF. Written as DNA, the CDR3 is TGTGCCAGCAGCTTAGCCTTGGACAGCCACTACGAGCAGTACTTC. This chain joins TRBV7-2 and TRBJ2-7, with TRBD1 as a possible D gene (6 bases). V lost 0 bases and J lost 3, with 12 bases in between. This CDR3 has 15 residues. The germline gives CDR1 SGHTA, CDR2 FQGNSA. Drawing the rest from reference TRBV7-2 and TRBJ2-7, the complete variable domain is GAGVSQSPSNKVTEKGKDVELRCDPISGHTALYWYRQSLGQGLEFLIYFQGNSAPDKSGLPSDRFSAERTGGSVSTLTIQRTQQEDSAVYLCASSLALDSHYEQYFGPGTRLTVT.

The chain uses TRBV2 and TRBJ2-1; 15 nucleotides align to TRBD2. Germline CDR1 reads SNHLY; CDR2 reads FYNNEI. The J segment lost 9 bases and the V segment lost 3 bases, leaving 9 bases of the junction unmatched. This CDR3 comprises 17 residues. Here the CDR3 DNA reads TGTGCCAGCAGTGATGGACTAGCGGGAGGGACCACGGGTGAGCAGTTCTTC. Its protein product is CASSDGLAGGTTGEQFF. The whole variable domain, remainder taken from reference TRBV2 and TRBJ2-1, is EPEVTQTPSHQVTQMGQEVILRCVPISNHLYFYWYRQILGQKVEFLVSFYNNEISEKSEIFDDQFSVERPDGSNFTLKIRSTKLEDSAMYFCASSDGLAGGTTGEQFFGPGTRLTVL.

This clonotype was counted between two and nine times. The rearrangement joins TRBV28 to TRBJ2-1; TRBD2 aligns across 8 bases. J lost 7 bases, V lost 6 bases, and 14 bases had no gene match. CDR1 is MDHEN, CDR2 SYDVKM, per germline. The CDR3 is made up of 16 amino acids. The CDR3 bases are TGTGCCAGCAGCCTTGAGGGCGGGAGGCCGCGAAATGAGCAGTTCTTC. As protein: CASSLEGGRPRNEQFF.

V gene TRBV7-2 combines with J gene TRBJ2-1; a weak D match, TRBD2 (5 bases). The V end lost 2 bases, the J end lost 2 bases, and 10 bases lay between the germline ends. The CDR3 length is 15 residues. Germline V gene lookup returns CDR1 SGHTA and CDR2 FQGNSA. The CDR3 spells CASSLSRRPYNEQFF. In DNA form, the CDR3 reads TGTGCCAGCAGCTTAAGCAGGAGGCCCTACAATGAGCAGTTCTTC.

J is TRBJ2-4 and V is TRBV7-2; possible D gene TRBD1, 5 bases. The germline V gene has CDR1 SGHTA and CDR2 FQGNSA. The CDR3 spans 13 residues. Trimming cost V 1 base and J 7 bases, with 8 bases left between them. For the CDR3, the DNA is TGTGCCAGCAGCTTAGAGAAGGGGAACATTCAGTACTTC. Translation: CASSLEKGNIQYF.

The chain links TRBV3-1 to TRBJ2-1, with D possibly being TRBD2 (6 bases). Germline lookup yields CDR1 LGHDT and CDR2 YNNKEL (reference sequence). This CDR3 spans 14 amino acids. Trimming stripped 8 bases from V and 9 bases from J, with 20 bases between. The CDR3 nucleotides are TGTGCCAGCGGTCAGGGCCTAGCGCCTAGTGAGCAGTTCTTC. Translation gives CASGQGLAPSEQFF.

This chain connects TRBV15 to TRBJ2-7; D perhaps matches TRBD1 (6 bases). Trimming pared 0 bases from V and 4 bases from J, leaving 13 bases between. In germline, CDR1 is LNHNV, CDR2 YYDKDF (reference sequence). CDR3 length: 15 residues. CDR3 in DNA: TGTGCCACCAGCAGAGATCGAGGCAGGGGTTACGAGCAGTACTTC. It yields the protein CATSRDRGRGYEQYF.

In its sample, this clonotype was seen a few times. This chain joins TRBV2 and TRBJ2-4; maybe TRBD2 (5 bases). Germline V lookup: CDR1 SNHLY, CDR2 FYNNEI. Trimming shortened V by 4 bases and J by 0 bases, and 10 bases separated the two germline ends. The CDR3 length is 15 residues. The CDR3 here is CASSAGFLAKNIQYF. Written as DNA, the CDR3 is TGTGCCAGCAGTGCGGGATTCTTAGCCAAAAACATTCAGTACTTC. The variable domain in full, with the rest retrieved from reference TRBV2 and TRBJ2-4, is EPEVTQTPSHQVTQMGQEVILRCVPISNHLYFYWYRQILGQKVEFLVSFYNNEISEKSEIFDDQFSVERPDGSNFTLKIRSTKLEDSAMYFCASSAGFLAKNIQYFGAGTRLSVL.

At least ten counts were recorded for this clonotype. The chain employs TRBV4-2 and TRBJ1-2; 7 nucleotides agree with TRBD1. Germline loops: CDR1 LGHNA, CDR2 YNFKEQ. This CDR3 has 13 amino acids. Trimming cost V 3 bases and J 4 bases; bases outside gene matches: 2. Here the CDR3 reads CASSQRDSYGYTF. The CDR3 nucleotides are TGTGCCAGCAGCCAGCGGGACAGCTATGGCTACACCTTC.

This clonotype occurred a few times. The chain has TRBV28 and TRBJ2-2; D is unresolved. The CDR3 has 14 amino acids. Trimming removed 2 bases from V and 1 base from J, with 5 bases in between. The germline CDR1 and CDR2 sequences are MDHEN and SYDVKM. Written as DNA, the CDR3 is TGTGCCAGCAGTTTAGACCAGAACACCGGGGAGCTGTTTTTT. Amino acids: CASSLDQNTGELFF.

The chain recombines TRBV30 with TRBJ1-6; D call uncertain. Germline CDR1 is GTSNPN and CDR2 is SVGIG (reference sequence). This CDR3 has 16 amino acids. V lost 4 bases and J lost 6, with 19 bases in between. The CDR3 DNA reads TGTGCCTGGAAGAACCAAGCCGTGCCTCTTAATTCACCCCTCCACTTT. Protein product: CAWKNQAVPLNSPLHF.

The CDR3 loop is CASSVRSGVNTEAFF. In DNA, the CDR3 is TGTGCCAGCAGCGTGAGGTCGGGGGTGAACACTGAAGCTTTCTTT. This chain connects TRBV7-9 to TRBJ1-1; a possible D gene is TRBD1 (5 bases). There are 15 residues in the CDR3. The germline gives CDR1 SEHNR, CDR2 FQNEAQ (reference sequence). V was pared by 5 bases and J by 0 bases, with 13 bases between.